The 28 T cell receptor beta chains reported below all come from one sample, sequenced in a study of T cells in Graves' hyperthyroidism and ophthalmopathy. Researchers took RNA transcripts and amplified the TCR beta CDR3 regions from them. Researchers ran a first-round RT-PCR on the TCR CDR3 using the HTBI primer set. TCRdb passed the multiplex PCR reads through MiXCR, listing each CDR3 protein once. The data show hundreds of thousands of distinct CDR3 sequences, 12% to 15% seen once. The sequenced sample was blood. The receptors were sampled from a woman aged 18-29 years with Graves' hyperthyroidism.

This clonotype was observed many times. This chain links TRBV6-1 with TRBJ2-2; D possibly uses TRBD1 or TRBD2 (6 bases each). Germline V CDR1 and CDR2: MNHNS, SASEGT. Trimming took 6 bases from V and 0 from J, leaving 14 bases between them. CDR3 length: 16 residues. DNA of the CDR3: TGTGCCAGCAGGGTACAGGGAGGAGCGAACACCGGGGAGCTGTTTTTT. Encoded protein: CASRVQGGANTGELFF.

This clonotype has a count of ten or more. The CDR3 coding sequence is TGCAGCGTTGAAGGGACACTTACAGGGGCCCTCAGCGCAGATACGCAGTATTTT. The encoded protein is CSVEGTLTGALSADTQYF. This sequence joins TRBV29-1 and TRBJ2-3; TRBD1 aligns across 7 bases. This CDR3 is 18 amino acids long. The germline CDR1 and CDR2 sequences are SQVTM and ANQGSEA. V lost 1 base and J lost 4; bases outside the gene matches: 17.

This clonotype was detected many times. The CDR3: CASVGGPGVRGYTF. CDR3 coding DNA: TGTGCCAGCGTAGGAGGTCCAGGGGTGCGCGGCTACACCTTC. The chain joins TRBV6-1 to TRBJ1-2, with TRBD1 as a possible D gene (6 bases). Per germline, CDR1 MNHNS and CDR2 SASEGT. The V end lost 8 bases, the J end lost 8 bases, and 21 bases lay between the germline ends. This CDR3 has 14 residues.

This clonotype was detected many times. The V call is TRBV11-1, the J call TRBJ2-5; 8 bases are a match to TRBD1. V trimming: 5 bases; J trimming: 0 bases; junction bases outside the gene matches: 2. The CDR3 runs to 14 residues. CDR1 is SGHAT and CDR2 is FQDESV in the germline V gene (reference sequence). The CDR3 protein is CASSPDRDQETQYF. DNA of the CDR3: TGTGCCAGCAGCCCGGACAGGGACCAAGAGACCCAGTACTTC.

Comment on this clonotype: One end of the junction fails to match germline, which may point to a read error. CDR3 loop: CASGMVAGKSPHERFF. The DNA for the CDR3 is TGTGCTAGTGGTATGGTAGCGGGAAAATCTCCGCATGAGCGGTTCTTC. J is TRBJ2-1 and V is TRBV12-5; 8 nucleotides match TRBD2. Per germline, CDR1 LGHNT and CDR2 FRNRAP. There are 16 residues in the CDR3. The whole variable domain, remainder taken from reference TRBV12-5 and TRBJ2-1, is DARVTQTPRHKVTEMGQEVTMRCQPILGHNTVFWYRQTMMQGLELLAYFRNRAPLDDSGMPKDRFSAEMPDATLATLKIQPSEPRDSAVYFCASGMVAGKSPHERFFGPGTRLTVL.

This sequence joins TRBV11-1 and TRBJ2-1; possible D gene TRBD2, 5 bases. Looked up from germline, CDR1 is SGHAT and CDR2 is FQDESV (reference sequence). The CDR3 length is 15 residues. The germline V and J ends were trimmed by 2 bases and 4 bases, with 12 bases remaining between them. DNA of the CDR3: TGTGCCAGCAGCTTACCCGGGAAGTATTACAATGAGCAGTTCTTC. This gives the protein CASSLPGKYYNEQFF.

This clonotype turned up a few times. The chain links TRBV3-1 to TRBJ1-1; possibly TRBD1 for D (6 bases). The germline CDR1 and CDR2 sequences are LGHDT and YNNKEL (reference sequence). The CDR3 sequence is 17 residues long. V was clipped by 3 bases and J by 2 bases, with 19 bases between them. The DNA for the CDR3 is TGTGCCAGCAGCCAGCCGGTCGGGCGGGGGCCCAACACTGAAGCTTTCTTT. It is translated as CASSQPVGRGPNTEAFF.

This clonotype turned up a few times. CDR3 bases: TGTGCCAGCAGTAACGATGGGAGCTCCTACAATGAGCAGTTCTTC. Its translation is CASSNDGSSYNEQFF. The chain couples TRBV6-2 or TRBV6-3 to TRBJ2-1; possible D gene TRBD2, 5 bases. The CDR3 sequence is 15 residues long. CDR1 is MNHEY, CDR2 SVGEGT, per germline. V was trimmed by 5 bases and J by 0 bases, leaving 11 bases between them.

This clonotype was counted between two and nine times. The chain carries TRBV12-5 and TRBJ2-1; 11 bases align to TRBD2. With 2 bases clipped from V and 4 bases from J, the junction kept 1 base outside the gene matches. Germline V lookup: CDR1 LGHNT, CDR2 FRNRAP. This CDR3 is built from 15 residues. CDR3 sequence reads: CASGLWTSGYNEQFF. The CDR3 coding sequence is TGTGCTAGTGGTTTGTGGACTAGCGGGTACAATGAGCAGTTCTTC.

This clonotype was counted only a few times. V is TRBV10-3 and J is TRBJ2-7, with 9 bases matching TRBD1. The CDR3 covers 13 residues. V shed 8 bases, J shed 4 bases, and the junction held 6 bases outside the gene matches. Looked up from germline, CDR1 is ENHRY and CDR2 is SYGVKD. The chain's CDR3 is CAILRQGEYEQYF. DNA for the CDR3: TGTGCCATCCTGCGACAGGGGGAATACGAGCAGTACTTC.

At least ten counts were recorded for this clonotype. Here the CDR3 DNA reads TGTGCCAGCAGTGTAGGGGGTATTTACGAGCAGTACTTC. Encoded protein: CASSVGGIYEQYF. The chain links TRBV27 to TRBJ2-7; the D gene is possibly TRBD1 (6 bases). CDR1 is MNHEY, CDR2 SMNVEV, per germline (reference sequence). V lost 5 bases and J lost 4, with 12 bases in between. This CDR3 is built from 13 residues.

In this sample, this clonotype turned up many times. The rearrangement links TRBV9 to TRBJ1-2; D remains unclear. The CDR3 contains 13 residues. Trimming left V 0 bases short and J 7 bases short, with 10 bases between. CDR1 and CDR2 from the germline V gene are SGDLS and YYNGEE. The CDR3 region is CASSVAGGPGYTF. The DNA for the CDR3 is TGTGCCAGCAGCGTAGCGGGTGGGCCTGGCTACACCTTC.

The chain carries TRBV20-1 and TRBJ2-1; 11 bases line up with TRBD1. CDR1 and CDR2 from the germline V gene are DFQATT and SNEGSKA (reference sequence). The CDR3 runs to 13 residues. J was trimmed by 7 bases and V by 2 bases; bases with no gene match: 1. The chain's CDR3 is CSARWDRGNEQFF. In DNA, the CDR3 is TGCAGTGCTAGATGGGACAGGGGGAATGAGCAGTTCTTC.

Ten or more counts support this clonotype. This chain connects TRBV6-1 to TRBJ2-7; 9 bases are a match to TRBD1. V was clipped by 8 bases and J by 3 bases; unmatched bases: 5. The CDR3 length is 13 residues. The germline V gene has CDR1 MNHNS and CDR2 SASEGT. CDR3 sequence: CASGGQGLYEQYF. The CDR3 coding sequence is TGTGCCAGCGGGGGACAGGGACTCTACGAGCAGTACTTC.

The sample holds many counts of this clonotype. The V and J genes are TRBV6-1 and TRBJ2-5; 7 nucleotides line up with TRBD2. Germline assignment: CDR1 MNHNS and CDR2 SASEGT. The V segment lost 7 bases and the J segment 2 bases; nucleotides outside the gene matches: 4. The CDR3 consists of 13 residues. The CDR3 nucleotides are TGTGCCAGCAATCCTAGCGGACAAGAGACCCAGTACTTC. Protein: CASNPSGQETQYF.

This sequence joins TRBV29-1 and TRBJ1-4; perhaps TRBD1 as D (6 bases). The germline V and J ends were trimmed by 4 bases and 8 bases, with 11 bases remaining between them. The CDR3 is 12 residues long. Germline V gene data show CDR1 as SQVTM and CDR2 as ANQGSEA. CDR3 coding DNA: TGCAGCGTTGTCCTCGGGGGCGAAAAACTGTTTTTT. Translated, it gives CSVVLGGEKLFF.

This clonotype was recorded at least ten times. This chain's CDR3 is CSASGSTYEQYF. The CDR3 DNA reads as TGCAGTGCTAGCGGGAGCACGTACGAGCAGTACTTC. The chain is built from TRBV20-1 and TRBJ2-7; a weak D match, TRBD2 (6 bases). From germline, CDR1 is DFQATT and CDR2 SNEGSKA (reference sequence). With 3 bases removed from V and 4 bases from J, the gap between germline ends came to 10 bases. This CDR3 spans 12 amino acids.

This clonotype showed up many times. This chain links TRBV7-3 with TRBJ1-1; tentative D call: TRBD1 (5 bases). Germline assignment: CDR1 SGHTA and CDR2 FQGTGA. CDR3 length equals 16 residues. V shed 5 bases and J shed 1 base, with 17 bases lying between them. The CDR3 sequence: CASSLGTGRGNTEAFF. The CDR3 coding sequence is TGTGCCAGCAGCCTTGGGACGGGGAGGGGGAACACTGAAGCTTTCTTT.

In this sample, this clonotype turned up many times. The chain couples TRBV18 to TRBJ2-1, with a possible D match to TRBD1 (5 bases). The CDR3 is made up of 16 amino acids. Germline V lookup: CDR1 KGHSH, CDR2 LQKENI. V gave up 1 base and J gave up 2 bases, with 12 bases separating them. DNA for the CDR3: TGTGCCAGCTCACCACGTTCTTCAGGGACCTACAATGAGCAGTTCTTC. This gives the protein CASSPRSSGTYNEQFF.

This clonotype was counted a few times. The V and J genes are TRBV20-1 and TRBJ2-7; D is uncertain. The CDR3 runs to 15 residues. V was cut by 1 base and J by 3 bases, with 16 bases left in between. Germline V gene sequence: CDR1 DFQATT, CDR2 SNEGSKA (reference sequence). The CDR3 region is CSARGAFTKNYEQYF. In DNA, the CDR3 is TGCAGTGCTAGAGGGGCTTTCACTAAAAACTACGAGCAGTACTTC.

This clonotype has ten or more counts. The V and J genes are TRBV2 and TRBJ2-1; no clear D. Trimming took off 5 bases at V and 14 bases at J, with 19 bases between the two ends. CDR3 size: 13 residues. From germline, CDR1 is SNHLY and CDR2 FYNNEI. The chain's CDR3 is CASSRDRASKEFF. The CDR3 DNA follows: TGTGCCAGCAGTCGCGACCGGGCTTCCAAAGAGTTCTTC.

This chain connects TRBV9 to TRBJ2-7; 13 bases line up with TRBD2. Trimming removed 0 bases from V and 5 bases from J; junction bases left unmatched: 5. Germline V lookup: CDR1 SGDLS, CDR2 YYNGEE. This CDR3 is 16 amino acids long. The chain's CDR3 is CASSVDVGLAGDEQYF. DNA of the CDR3: TGTGCCAGCAGCGTAGACGTCGGACTAGCGGGAGACGAGCAGTACTTC.

This sequence joins TRBV18 and TRBJ1-3; D remains unclear. Germline V CDR1 and CDR2: KGHSH, LQKENI. CDR3 size: 11 residues. Trimming cost V 3 bases and J 8 bases, with 5 bases left between them. As DNA, the CDR3 is TGTGCCAGCTCACCTGTGGACACCATATATTTT. Translating gives CASSPVDTIYF.

This clonotype was picked up many times. The genes are TRBV7-9 and TRBJ2-1, with 15 bases lining up with TRBD2. The germline V gene encodes CDR1 SEHNR and CDR2 FQNEAQ (reference sequence). This CDR3 is built from 17 residues. The ends lost 5 bases at V and 6 bases at J; junction bases unmatched: 8. As DNA, the CDR3 is TGTGCCAGCAGCACGGGACTAGCGGGAGGCCGGGCCAATGAGCAGTTCTTC. Amino acids: CASSTGLAGGRANEQFF.

This clonotype showed up many times. The chain carries TRBV20-1 and TRBJ2-7; tentatively, D is TRBD2 (5 bases). This CDR3 has 14 amino acids. Trimming cost V 6 bases and J 3 bases, with 18 bases left between them. From germline, CDR1 is DFQATT and CDR2 SNEGSKA (reference sequence). The CDR3: CSAKGLPRDYEQYF. The DNA of the CDR3 is TGCAGTGCAAAGGGTCTACCTCGGGACTACGAGCAGTACTTC.

The table lists this clonotype with many counts. The chain joins TRBV6-2 or TRBV6-3 to TRBJ2-2; 7 bases match TRBD2. Germline V gene data show CDR1 as MNHEY and CDR2 as SVGEGT. This CDR3 has 15 amino acids. After removal of 7 bases from V and 5 bases from J, the junction contained 10 bases not matched to a gene. The CDR3 DNA follows: TGTGCCAGCACCATATTCGGGAGGCAGACCGGGGAGCTGTTTTTT. Protein product: CASTIFGRQTGELFF.

The V and J genes are TRBV12-3 or TRBV12-4 and TRBJ2-5; no clear D gene. The CDR3 sequence is 15 residues long. V was cut by 4 bases and J by 1 base, with 13 bases left in between. The CDR3 protein is CASSSRLRPQETQYF. In nucleotides, the CDR3 is TGTGCCAGCAGTTCGCGTCTCCGGCCCCAAGAGACCCAGTACTTC.

This clonotype was counted at least ten times. J is TRBJ1-6 and V is TRBV27; the match to TRBD1 covers 8 bases. J gave up 6 bases and V 5 bases, and 9 bases lay outside the gene matches. This CDR3 comprises 16 residues. Germline CDR1 is MNHEY and CDR2 is SMNVEV (reference sequence). The CDR3 DNA reads TGTGCCAGCAGTCCCTGGGACAGGTGGGCTAATTCACCCCTCCACTTT. Translation gives CASSPWDRWANSPLHF.